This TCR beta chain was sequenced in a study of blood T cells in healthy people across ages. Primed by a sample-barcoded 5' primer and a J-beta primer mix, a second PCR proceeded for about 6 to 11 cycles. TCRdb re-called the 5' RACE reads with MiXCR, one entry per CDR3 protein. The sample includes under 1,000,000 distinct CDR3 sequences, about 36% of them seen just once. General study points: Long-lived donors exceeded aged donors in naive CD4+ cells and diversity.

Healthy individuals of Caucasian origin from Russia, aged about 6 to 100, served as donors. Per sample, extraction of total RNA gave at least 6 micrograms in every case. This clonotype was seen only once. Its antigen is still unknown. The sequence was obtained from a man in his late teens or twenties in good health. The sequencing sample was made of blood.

CDR3 in DNA: TGTGCCAGCAGTTTATCCGTGGGGGGCGCGGTAAACTATGGCTACACCTTC. Translated: CASSLSVGGAVNYGYTF. The V gene is TRBV27, the J gene TRBJ1-2, with D perhaps matching TRBD1 (6 bases). CDR3 size: 17 residues. With 0 bases removed from V and 2 bases from J, the gap between germline ends came to 16 bases. The germline V gene has CDR1 MNHEY and CDR2 SMNVEV (reference sequence).